The 32 T cell receptor beta chains reported below all come from one sample, sequenced in a study of T cell repertoires in cytomegalovirus infection (dated by TCRdb to about 2019). Sequencer: Illumina HiSeq 1500. In TCRdb, the public reads were trimmed at Q25 with fastp and aligned with MiXCR, with productive beta chains retained. When rows share a CDR3 protein, they turn into one entry using the most common DNA and genes. Across this sample there are 230,000 or so distinct CDR3 sequences, with approximately 15% seen only once. The ten largest clones capture more than 45% of the sample. Sequences were obtained from CD8+ T cells from PBMCs. Source of these receptors: a human donor in good health (CMV status not recorded). Some clones in this sample may be carry-over from other donors' samples.

This clonotype was counted a few times. The V gene is TRBV18, the J gene TRBJ2-7, with TRBD1 matching 7 bases. Losses at the gene ends were 2 bases for V and 3 bases for J; bases not matched to a gene: 7. The CDR3 sequence is 15 residues long. CDR1 is KGHSH, CDR2 LQKENI, per germline. Here the CDR3 reads CASSPGQAGVYEQYF. CDR3 coding DNA: TGTGCCAGCTCACCAGGACAGGCCGGAGTCTACGAGCAGTACTTC.

This clonotype was seen ten or more times. V gene TRBV7-6 combines with J gene TRBJ2-3; a possible D gene is TRBD1 (6 bases). CDR3 length: 13 residues. From germline, CDR1 is SGHVS and CDR2 FNYEAQ. Trimming removed 5 bases from V and 4 bases from J, with 10 bases in between. The DNA for the CDR3 is TGTGCCAGCAGCGGACCAGGGGCAGATACGCAGTATTTT. Residues: CASSGPGADTQYF.

A note on this clonotype: A read error may explain this, as a much larger clone is one base away. The chain joins TRBV12-3 or TRBV12-4 to TRBJ1-5; D unclear. Trimming removed 6 bases from V and 0 bases from J, with 3 bases in between. The CDR3 has 12 residues. CDR3 coding DNA: TGTGCCAGCAGGTATAGCAATCAGCCCCAGCATTTT. It codes for CASRYSNQPQHF.

The table lists this clonotype with many counts. This rearrangement joins TRBV28 to TRBJ2-1, with TRBD1 identical over 10 bases. The CDR3 length is 16 residues. The germline V gene encodes CDR1 MDHEN and CDR2 SYDVKM. The ends lost 1 base at V and 2 bases at J; junction bases unmatched: 2. CDR3 residues: CASSLLGQGAYNEQFF. The CDR3 DNA follows: TGTGCCAGCAGTTTATTAGGACAGGGGGCCTACAATGAGCAGTTCTTC.

This clonotype came up many times. The chain is built from TRBV7-9 and TRBJ2-7; maybe TRBD1 (6 bases). The germline gives CDR1 SEHNR, CDR2 FQNEAQ (reference sequence). The ends were cut back, 10 bases at V and 1 base at J, with 14 bases in the middle. CDR3 size: 13 residues. The CDR3 protein is CATSATGSYEQYF. The CDR3 DNA reads as TGTGCCACCTCGGCAACAGGGTCCTACGAGCAGTACTTC.

The chain carries TRBV27 and TRBJ2-7; D is perhaps TRBD2 (6 bases). V was cut by 10 bases and J by 6 bases, with 13 bases left in between. The CDR3 is made up of 11 amino acids. Germline loops: CDR1 MNHEY, CDR2 SMNVEV (reference sequence). CDR3 DNA: TGTGCCACCACGGGGGACGGCGAGCAGTACTTC. It codes for CATTGDGEQYF.

Of note for this clonotype: A single base separates this from a much larger clone, so it may be a read error. This chain joins TRBV28 and TRBJ2-7; 12 bases line up with TRBD1. After removal of 4 bases from V and 5 bases from J, the junction contained 6 bases not matched to a gene. In germline, CDR1 is MDHEN, CDR2 SYDVKM. There are 15 residues in the CDR3. CDR3 sequence reads: CASSWWDRGRHEQYF. CDR3 DNA: TGTGCCAGCAGTTGGTGGGACAGGGGGCGGCACGAGCAGTACTTC.

This clonotype was seen many times. The chain uses TRBV7-9 and TRBJ1-2; D not certain. V gave up 1 base and J gave up 2 bases, with 2 bases separating them. CDR1 is SEHNR and CDR2 is FQNEAQ in the germline V gene (reference sequence). The CDR3 contains 12 residues. The CDR3, as DNA: TGTGCCAGCAGCTTAGAAAACTATGGCTACACCTTC. Translated, it gives CASSLENYGYTF.

The rearrangement links TRBV2 to TRBJ1-1, with D tentatively TRBD1 (6 bases). Germline values: CDR1 SNHLY, CDR2 FYNNEI. Deletions cut 6 bases from V and 10 bases from J, with 9 bases between. The CDR3 totals 10 residues. CDR3 nucleotide sequence: TGTGCCAGCAGGGAGGACAGAGCTTTCTTT. Protein product: CASREDRAFF.

The chain has TRBV9 and TRBJ1-2, with unresolved D. The CDR3 has 15 residues. V was shortened by 0 bases and J by 2 bases, with 11 bases between the two germline ends. Germline V CDR1 and CDR2: SGDLS, YYNGEE. The CDR3 DNA follows: TGTGCCAGCAGCGTAGGCGATGGACGGAACTATGGCTACACCTTC. As protein: CASSVGDGRNYGYTF.

J is TRBJ2-1 and V is TRBV7-9; D may be TRBD2 (7 bases). In germline, CDR1 is SEHNR, CDR2 FQNEAQ (reference sequence). V was clipped by 11 bases and J by 4 bases, with 18 bases between them. The CDR3 spans 14 residues. The CDR3 region has the DNA TGTGCCCTGGGAGGGGGGGGCCTGTACAATGAGCAGTTCTTC. Protein: CALGGGGLYNEQFF.

The chain links TRBV5-6 to TRBJ2-7, with D possibly matching TRBD1 (6 bases). V shed 4 bases and J shed 3 bases, with 11 bases lying between them. Germline CDR1 SGHDT, CDR2 YYEEEE. The CDR3 spans 13 residues. The CDR3 sequence is CASSVQGYYEQYF. DNA for the CDR3: TGTGCCAGCAGCGTACAGGGTTACTACGAGCAGTACTTC.

This clonotype was counted at least ten times. This sequence joins TRBV10-2 and TRBJ1-5, with a tentative D call TRBD1 (5 bases). Germline V gives CDR1 WSHSY, CDR2 SAAADI. V lost 7 bases, J lost 7 bases, and 17 bases lay in between. The CDR3 is 14 residues long. The CDR3 nucleotides read TGCGCCAGCACCGGGACCCCCATTATCCAGCCCCAGCATTTT. This gives the protein CASTGTPIIQPQHF.

In this sample, this clonotype turned up a few times. The chain carries TRBV3-1 and TRBJ1-2; 9 bases fit TRBD1. Germline CDR1 reads LGHDT; CDR2 reads YNNKEL (reference sequence). V gave up 5 bases and J gave up 6 bases; unmatched junction bases: 4. The CDR3 has 13 residues. The CDR3 sequence is CASSFGQGNGYTF. For the CDR3, the DNA is TGTGCCAGCAGCTTCGGACAGGGGAATGGCTACACCTTC.

This clonotype was detected many times. This chain links TRBV27 with TRBJ1-1, with 7 bases lining up with TRBD1. Germline CDR1 and CDR2: MNHEY and SMNVEV (reference sequence). Trimming took 3 bases from V and 4 from J; bases not matched to a gene: 5. The CDR3 is 14 residues long. The CDR3 is CASSLRTGFTEAFF. The CDR3 nucleotides read TGTGCCAGCAGTTTGAGGACAGGTTTCACTGAAGCTTTCTTT.

This clonotype came up many times. The chain joins TRBV19 to TRBJ1-2; TRBD1 might be the D (5 bases). V was clipped by 1 base and J by 4 bases, with 10 bases between them. Germline V CDR1 and CDR2: LNHDA, SQIVND (reference sequence). The CDR3 extends over 14 amino acids. CDR3 residues: CASSIVGGAYGYTF. The CDR3 DNA reads as TGTGCCAGTAGTATAGTTGGAGGGGCCTATGGCTACACCTTC. Based on the CDR3 plus reference TRBV19 and TRBJ1-2, the full variable domain is DGGITQSPKYLFRKEGQNVTLSCEQNLNHDAMYWYRQDPGQGLRLIYYSQIVNDFQKGDIAEGYSVSREKKESFPLTVTSAQKNPTAFYLCASSIVGGAYGYTFGSGTRLTVV.

This clonotype was counted at least ten times. The genes are TRBV7-9 and TRBJ2-7; tentatively, D is TRBD1 (5 bases). Germline CDR1 reads SEHNR; CDR2 reads FQNEAQ (reference sequence). The CDR3 totals 16 residues. With 1 base removed from V and 4 bases from J, the gap between germline ends came to 17 bases. CDR3 sequence (DNA): TGTGCCAGCAGCTTAGTTTTGACAGACAACCAATACGAGCAGTACTTC. Residues: CASSLVLTDNQYEQYF. The whole variable domain, filled in from reference TRBV7-9 and TRBJ2-7, reads DTGVSQNPRHKITKRGQNVTFRCDPISEHNRLYWYRQTLGQGPEFLTYFQNEAQLEKSRLLSDRFSAERPKGSFSTLEIQRTEQGDSAMYLCASSLVLTDNQYEQYFGPGTRLTVT.

This clonotype was observed many times. The V gene is TRBV7-8, the J gene TRBJ1-4, with a weak D call TRBD1 (6 bases). The germline CDR1 and CDR2 sequences are SGHVS and FQNEAQ. V dropped 1 base and J dropped 6 bases, with 21 bases sitting between them. The CDR3 totals 18 residues. CDR3 DNA sequence: TGTGCCAGCAGCTTAGTCGGAAAGGTTATGGGGGGCGATGAAAAACTGTTTTTT. This gives the protein CASSLVGKVMGGDEKLFF. Full variable domain (remainder filled in from reference TRBV7-8 and TRBJ1-4): GAGVSQSPRYKVAKRGQDVALRCDPISGHVSLFWYQQALGQGPEFLTYFQNEAQLDKSGLPSDRFFAERPEGSVSTLKIQRTQQEDSAVYLCASSLVGKVMGGDEKLFFGSGTQLSVL.

The V and J genes are TRBV29-1 and TRBJ2-5; 9 nucleotides align to TRBD1. V lost 6 bases, J lost 4 bases, and 9 bases stayed unmatched. The CDR3 is 14 amino acids. Germline V gene lookup returns CDR1 SQVTM and CDR2 ANQGSEA. This CDR3 reads CSVAGTGFLETQYF. CDR3 nucleotide sequence: TGCAGCGTGGCCGGGACAGGGTTTTTAGAGACCCAGTACTTC.

At least ten counts were recorded for this clonotype. The chain joins TRBV5-1 to TRBJ2-7; 9 nucleotides agree with TRBD1. Germline V gene data show CDR1 as SGHRS and CDR2 as YFSETQ. This CDR3 comprises 14 residues. V was pared by 4 bases and J by 5 bases, with 7 bases of the junction left unmatched. The chain's CDR3 is CASSLGQGVDEQYF. CDR3 coding DNA: TGCGCCAGCAGCCTGGGACAGGGAGTCGACGAGCAGTACTTC.

In this sample, this clonotype turned up many times. This chain connects TRBV28 to TRBJ2-5; D gene uncertain. The V gene lost 7 bases and the J gene lost 1 base, with 16 bases spanning the gap. CDR3 length: 15 residues. Germline V gene lookup returns CDR1 MDHEN and CDR2 SYDVKM. Here the CDR3 reads CASTISRSSQETQYF. CDR3 DNA sequence: TGTGCCAGCACCATCTCCCGTAGCAGCCAAGAGACCCAGTACTTC.

This clonotype was seen only a few times. The rearrangement uses TRBV5-1 and TRBJ2-1, with 7 bases that match TRBD2. The germline gives CDR1 SGHRS, CDR2 YFSETQ. The V segment lost 1 base and the J segment 5 bases; nucleotides outside the gene matches: 3. The CDR3 is 14 residues long. The CDR3 region has the DNA TGCGCCAGCAGCTTGATCGGGGGGAACAATGAGCAGTTCTTC. Encoded protein: CASSLIGGNNEQFF.

This clonotype was counted ten times or more. The chain has TRBV28 and TRBJ2-5, with TRBD2 matching over 8 bases. This CDR3 has 13 amino acids. From germline, CDR1 is MDHEN and CDR2 SYDVKM. Unmatched junction bases numbered 4, after V lost 8 bases and J lost 2 bases. In DNA form, the CDR3 reads TGTGCCAGCGCTAGCGGGCAACAAGAGACCCAGTACTTC. Its translation is CASASGQQETQYF.

The sample holds a few counts of this clonotype. The rearrangement links TRBV4-1 to TRBJ2-7; D unclear. CDR3 size: 17 residues. V lost 0 bases to trimming and J lost 7 bases, with 22 bases between them. The germline V gene has CDR1 MGHRA and CDR2 YSYEKL. DNA for the CDR3: TGCGCCAGCAGCCAAGATCACCTCGTCTTGATAGCTGGGGAGCAGTACTTC. Its protein is CASSQDHLVLIAGEQYF.

This clonotype has only a few counts. This chain links TRBV4-1 with TRBJ2-5; 8 bases agree with TRBD2. The CDR3 extends over 15 amino acids. The V gene's germline CDR1 is MGHRA and CDR2 YSYEKL. After removal of 1 base from V and 4 bases from J, the junction contained 5 bases not matched to a gene. The CDR3 reads CASSQVIREGETQYF. CDR3 bases: TGCGCCAGCAGCCAAGTAATCCGGGAGGGAGAGACCCAGTACTTC.

This chain connects TRBV13 to TRBJ1-2; unclear D gene. This CDR3 region has 14 residues. The ends were cut back, 5 bases at V and 2 bases at J, with 12 bases in the middle. Germline assignment: CDR1 PRHDT and CDR2 FYEKMQ (reference sequence). CDR3: CASSPKGFNYGYTF. In DNA form, the CDR3 reads TGTGCCAGCAGCCCAAAAGGGTTCAACTATGGCTACACCTTC.

This clonotype was counted ten times or more. For the CDR3, the DNA is TGCAGTGCTAGGGATGGTCGACCTGAGCAGTTCTTC. This codes for CSARDGRPEQFF. The genes are TRBV20-1 and TRBJ2-1; D not certain. V lost 3 bases, J lost 9 bases, and 12 bases lay in between. Germline-derived CDR1 and CDR2 are DFQATT and SNEGSKA (reference sequence). The CDR3 totals 12 residues.

V gene TRBV6-5 combines with J gene TRBJ2-7; D might be TRBD2 (5 bases). CDR3 size: 17 residues. CDR1 is MNHEY and CDR2 is SVGAGI in the germline V gene. With 0 bases removed from V and 6 bases from J, the gap between germline ends came to 21 bases. The DNA for the CDR3 is TGTGCCAGCAGTTACTCGATAGACACGTTTTCTGCGGGCGAGCAGTACTTC. It yields the protein CASSYSIDTFSAGEQYF.

This clonotype was seen only a few times. This chain joins TRBV20-1 and TRBJ2-1; D is possibly TRBD1 (5 bases). This CDR3 comprises 14 residues. V dropped 6 bases and J dropped 5 bases, with 17 bases sitting between them. Germline assignment: CDR1 DFQATT and CDR2 SNEGSKA (reference sequence). CDR3 residues: CSAPTWGRDNEQFF. CDR3 in DNA: TGCAGTGCCCCAACGTGGGGCCGCGACAATGAGCAGTTCTTC.

This clonotype came up a few times. The chain is built from TRBV5-6 and TRBJ1-1; no clear D. The CDR3 runs to 16 residues. V was pared by 3 bases and J by 8 bases, with 23 bases between. Germline V gene lookup returns CDR1 SGHDT and CDR2 YYEEEE. The CDR3 DNA follows: TGTGCCAGCAGCTGGACCCTCAGCGGGTCTTCCGAAGAAGCTTTCTTT. It specifies CASSWTLSGSSEEAFF.

This clonotype came up a few times. This chain connects TRBV6-2 or TRBV6-3 to TRBJ1-1; the D is unclear. This CDR3 has 12 amino acids. In germline, CDR1 is MNHEY, CDR2 SVGEGT. Between the trimmed V and J ends, which lost 0 bases and 6 bases, there was a span of 5 bases. The CDR3 spells CASSYSQPEAFF. The CDR3 DNA sequence: TGTGCCAGCAGTTACTCACAGCCTGAAGCTTTCTTT.

This chain uses TRBV4-3 with TRBJ2-7; D remains ambiguous. The CDR3 extends over 13 amino acids. Trimming removed 0 bases from V and 7 bases from J, with 10 bases in between. From germline, CDR1 is LGHNA and CDR2 YSLEER. CDR3 sequence (DNA): TGCGCCAGCAGCCAAGATCGGGTAGAAGAGCAGTACTTC. This encodes CASSQDRVEEQYF.